The T cell receptor beta chain under discussion was sequenced for a study of identical twins. Germline V gene lookup returns CDR1 MDHEN and CDR2 SYDVKM. The CDR3 is made up of 14 amino acids. V lost 4 bases and J 2 bases, leaving 12 bases between the germline ends. For this clonotype: Its antigen is as yet unknown.

Findings of the study overall: The analysis was cross-sectional rather than longitudinal within donors. In cord blood, abundant beta clonotypes had fewer insertions; memory showed no trend. Invariant cells of the MAIT and iNKT types might have partly distorted the zero-insertion analyses.

TCRdb reprocessed the 5' RACE reads via MiXCR and lists one record per CDR3 protein. The data hold around 510,000 distinct CDR3 sequences, with roughly 13% observed a single time. In addition, the sample was reused for a study of yellow fever vaccine responses in identical twins.

Sequencing used CD4+ T cells sorted from blood. The V and J genes are TRBV28 and TRBJ2-7, with D perhaps TRBD2 (6 bases). This receptor was taken from a woman under 30 in good health. The CDR3 sequence is CASSSPGDTYEQYF. CDR3 coding DNA: TGTGCCAGCAGTTCGCCGGGAGACACCTACGAGCAGTACTTC.